The source of this TCR beta chain is a study of blood T cells in healthy people across ages. Using a J-beta primer mix together with a sample-barcoded 5' primer, a second PCR was run for about 6 to 11 cycles. MiXCR was run by TCRdb on the 5' RACE reads, yielding one entry per CDR3 protein. Seen here are some 900,000 distinct CDR3 sequences, about 48% observed once, and the top ten hold under 15%. The length of the CDR3 is 15 residues. Germline CDR1 reads SGDLS; CDR2 reads YYNGEE. V gave up 2 bases and J gave up 0 bases, with 10 bases separating them. The specimen sequenced was blood. The sequence was obtained from a man aged 25-45 years in good health. This rearrangement joins TRBV9 to TRBJ2-3; D possibly corresponds to TRBD1 (6 bases). CDR3 sequence reads: CASSVGTLSTDTQYF. In DNA, the CDR3 is TGTGCCAGCAGCGTCGGGACACTTAGCACAGATACGCAGTATTTT. The full variable domain, in which reference TRBV9 and TRBJ2-3 provide the parts outside the CDR3, is DSGVTQTPKHLITATGQRVTLRCSPRSGDLSVYWYQQSLDQGLQFLIQYYNGEERAKGNILERFSAQQFPDLHSELNLSSLELGDSALYFCASSVGTLSTDTQYFGPGTRLTVL.